This T cell receptor beta chain was captured in a study of blood T cell repertoires in COVID-19. Assay: immunoSEQ multiplex PCR; the TCRdb copy retains only in-frame clones and omits some. Of around 120,000 clones in the sample, almost 90% were seen once. This clonotype was obtained from a woman in her fifties or sixties with COVID-19, enrolled during active disease. The sample comprised peripheral blood.

CDR3 residues: CASSPGQGDGYTF. In DNA form, the CDR3 reads TGTGCCAGCAGCCCAGGACAGGGGGATGGCTACACCTTC. V is TRBV7-2 and J is TRBJ1-2; the match to TRBD1 covers 10 bases. The CDR3 has 13 residues. J was trimmed by 6 bases and V by 5 bases; bases with no gene match: 3. Germline V CDR1 and CDR2: SGHTA, FQGNSA.